The rows below give T cell receptor beta chains drawn from one sample of a study of T cell responses to AZD1222 COVID-19 vaccine. Sequenced by immunoSEQ multiplex PCR; TCRdb stores in-frame clones only, minus some. The repertoire holds about 150,000 clones, with 88% as singletons. Sample: peripheral blood, taken on day 0 of AZD1222 vaccination. These receptors came from an adult in good health. Both conserved end residues are part of each CDR3. Each record gives: V gene, clone size, J gene, D gene, CDR3 DNA, CDR3 protein. A D gene is named only where the DNA matches it firmly. Clone size is stated in some rows and not others, as once, few, many or a class when expanded.

V gene: TRBV6-5; clone size: once; J gene: TRBJ2-6; D gene: -; CDR3 DNA: TGTGCCAGCTTAACCTCTGGGGCCAACGTCCTGACTTTC; CDR3 protein: CASLTSGANVLTF
V gene: TRBV5-1; clone size: -; J gene: TRBJ1-1; D gene: -; CDR3 DNA: TGCGCCAGCAGCCCGAATGGGGGGGTAGGTACTGAAGCTTTCTTT; CDR3 protein: CASSPNGGVGTEAFF
V gene: TRBV30; clone size: -; J gene: TRBJ2-6; D gene: -; CDR3 DNA: TGTGCCTGGATCCCGTTTGTCTCTGGGGCCAACGTCCTGACTTTC; CDR3 protein: CAWIPFVSGANVLTF
V gene: TRBV12-3/TRBV12-4; clone size: -; J gene: TRBJ2-5; D gene: -; CDR3 DNA: TGTGCCAGCAGTCCAAGCGAGACCCAGTACTTC; CDR3 protein: CASSPSETQYF
V gene: TRBV19; clone size: -; J gene: TRBJ2-2; D gene: TRBD1; CDR3 DNA: TGTGCCAGTAAAGGACAGGGGGCTAGCGGGGAGCTGTTTTTT; CDR3 protein: CASKGQGASGELFF
V gene: TRBV2; clone size: -; J gene: TRBJ2-2; D gene: TRBD1; CDR3 DNA: TGTGCCAGCAGTTTACAGGGGGCCACCGGGGAGCTGTTTTTT; CDR3 protein: CASSLQGATGELFF
V gene: TRBV20-1; clone size: once; J gene: TRBJ1-1; D gene: -; CDR3 DNA: TGCACCCTGGAGGGGCAGAAAGCTTTCTTT; CDR3 protein: CTLEGQKAFF
V gene: TRBV27; clone size: -; J gene: TRBJ1-1; D gene: -; CDR3 DNA: TGTGCCAGCAGTTTCGACGGGAACACTGAAGCTTTCTTT; CDR3 protein: CASSFDGNTEAFF
V gene: TRBV29-1; clone size: -; J gene: TRBJ2-3; D gene: TRBD1; CDR3 DNA: TGCAGCGTTGACGGGACAGGGAGTCTAATCGCAGATACGCAGTATTTT; CDR3 protein: CSVDGTGSLIADTQYF
V gene: TRBV27; clone size: -; J gene: TRBJ1-6; D gene: TRBD1; CDR3 DNA: TGTGCCAGCAGTCTAACAGGGGGGTGGAATTCACCCCTCCACTTT; CDR3 protein: CASSLTGGWNSPLHF
V gene: TRBV15; clone size: once; J gene: TRBJ1-1; D gene: -; CDR3 DNA: TGTGCCACTCGGGGGCGAGGGACTGAAGCTTTCTTT; CDR3 protein: CATRGRGTEAFF
V gene: TRBV28; clone size: -; J gene: TRBJ1-5; D gene: -; CDR3 DNA: TGTGCCAGCCGCGCGGGGTCTAGCAATCAGCCCCAGCATTTT; CDR3 protein: CASRAGSSNQPQHF
V gene: TRBV20-1; clone size: -; J gene: TRBJ2-7; D gene: TRBD2; CDR3 DNA: TGCAGTGCTAGTGGGCGGGGGTCTTCCTACGAGCAGTACTTC; CDR3 protein: CSASGRGSSYEQYF
V gene: TRBV3-1/TRBV3-2; clone size: many; J gene: TRBJ1-5; D gene: -; CDR3 DNA: TGTGCCAGCAGCCTACCAGAAAAAGTCGACAATCAGCCCCAGCATTTT; CDR3 protein: CASSLPEKVDNQPQHF
V gene: TRBV7-6; clone size: -; J gene: TRBJ2-7; D gene: TRBD1; CDR3 DNA: TGTGCCAGCAGCCTGGGACAGGCGCCCTACGAGCAGTACTTC; CDR3 protein: CASSLGQAPYEQYF
V gene: TRBV27; clone size: few; J gene: TRBJ2-2; D gene: -; CDR3 DNA: TGTGCCAGCAGAGCCCTCACCGGGGAGCTGTTTTTT; CDR3 protein: CASRALTGELFF
V gene: TRBV19; clone size: -; J gene: TRBJ1-6; D gene: TRBD1; CDR3 DNA: TGTGCCAGTAATCGACAGGGTGATTCACCCCTCCACTTT; CDR3 protein: CASNRQGDSPLHF
V gene: TRBV7-6; clone size: -; J gene: TRBJ1-3; D gene: -; CDR3 DNA: TGTGCCAGCAGCTTAGAGGCCGGACTGAGCTCTGGAAACACCATATATTTT; CDR3 protein: CASSLEAGLSSGNTIYF
V gene: TRBV10-3; clone size: few; J gene: TRBJ1-6; D gene: TRBD1; CDR3 DNA: TGTGCCATCAGTGAGTTGGGACAGGCGTCCAGTTCACCCCTCCACTTT; CDR3 protein: CAISELGQASSSPLHF
V gene: TRBV19; clone size: -; J gene: TRBJ1-1; D gene: TRBD1; CDR3 DNA: TGTGCCAGTAGTATAGTGCGGGACAGGGGTTTGAACACTGAAGCTTTCTTT; CDR3 protein: CASSIVRDRGLNTEAFF
V gene: TRBV7-9; clone size: once; J gene: TRBJ2-2; D gene: TRBD1; CDR3 DNA: TGTGCCAGCAGCCCTGGACAGGGACCCACCGGGGAGCTGTTTTTT; CDR3 protein: CASSPGQGPTGELFF
V gene: TRBV6-5; clone size: -; J gene: TRBJ1-1; D gene: TRBD1; CDR3 DNA: TGTGCCAGCAAATGGGGGACAGCGAACACTGAAGCTTTCTTT; CDR3 protein: CASKWGTANTEAFF
V gene: TRBV10-1; clone size: -; J gene: TRBJ1-1; D gene: -; CDR3 DNA: TGCGCCAGCATAGTAGACCGTATGAACACTGAAGCTTTCTTT; CDR3 protein: CASIVDRMNTEAFF
V gene: TRBV28; clone size: -; J gene: TRBJ1-1; D gene: TRBD1; CDR3 DNA: TGTGCCAGCAGGCCGGGACAGGGAGACACTGAAGCTTTCTTT; CDR3 protein: CASRPGQGDTEAFF